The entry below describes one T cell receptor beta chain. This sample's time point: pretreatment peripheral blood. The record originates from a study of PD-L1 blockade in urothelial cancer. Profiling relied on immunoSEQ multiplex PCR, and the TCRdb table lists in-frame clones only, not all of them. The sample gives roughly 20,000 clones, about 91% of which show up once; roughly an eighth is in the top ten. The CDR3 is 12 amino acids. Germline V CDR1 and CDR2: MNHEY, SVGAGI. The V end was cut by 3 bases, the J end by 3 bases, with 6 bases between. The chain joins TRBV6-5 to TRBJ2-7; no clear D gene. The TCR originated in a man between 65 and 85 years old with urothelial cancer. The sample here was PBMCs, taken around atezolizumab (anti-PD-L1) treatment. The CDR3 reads CASSYYNYEQYF. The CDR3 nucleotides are TGTGCCAGCAGTTATTACAACTACGAGCAGTACTTC.